Following are 27 T cell receptor beta chains from one sample sequenced in a study of response to subunit inactivated influenza vaccine. MiXCR, run by TCRdb on the RT-PCR reads, gives a single entry per CDR3 protein. The table includes around 580,000 distinct CDR3 sequences, over 9.5% detected once. The sample consisted of PBMCs from blood, taken on the day of vaccination. The receptors were sampled from a man in his fifties or sixties who received an inactivated influenza vaccine.

This clonotype came up a few times. This chain joins TRBV5-1 and TRBJ1-6; weak D call: TRBD1 (6 bases). The CDR3 runs to 14 residues. V was pared by 4 bases and J by 7 bases, with 12 bases between. Germline V CDR1 and CDR2: SGHRS, YFSETQ. CDR3 bases: TGCGCCAGCAGCCGGGACATTGGGAATTCACCCCTCCACTTT. As protein: CASSRDIGNSPLHF.

This clonotype appeared a few times. The chain has TRBV12-3 or TRBV12-4 and TRBJ1-3; 8 bases map to TRBD1. V shed 6 bases and J 3 bases; nucleotides not matched to a gene: 7. This CDR3 contains 15 residues. The CDR3 DNA follows: TGTGCCAGCAGGCTCCAGGGGGCTGGTGGAAACACCATATATTTT. Residues: CASRLQGAGGNTIYF.

The rearrangement joins TRBV20-1 to TRBJ2-7, with 7 nucleotides matching TRBD2. CDR1 DFQATT and CDR2 SNEGSKA come from the germline V gene (reference sequence). The junction had 16 bases not matched to a gene; V was cut back by 6 bases and J by 11 bases. The CDR3 covers 13 residues. The CDR3 DNA is TGCAGTGCACGAGCGGGGAGAGTTAATCGGAAGTACTTC. Its translation is CSARAGRVNRKYF.

This clonotype was counted at least ten times. The chain uses TRBV9 and TRBJ1-4; a possible D gene is TRBD1 (5 bases). Trimming removed 3 bases at V and 4 bases at J, with 16 bases between. Per the germline V gene, CDR1 is SGDLS and CDR2 is YYNGEE. The CDR3 has 16 amino acids. CDR3 in DNA: TGTGCCAGCAGCGCCGGGACGGTTGCCGATAATGAAAAACTGTTTTTT. Translated: CASSAGTVADNEKLFF.

This clonotype was seen only a few times. The rearrangement uses TRBV25-1 and TRBJ2-1; 7 nucleotides match TRBD1. Per the germline V gene, CDR1 is MGHDK and CDR2 is SYGVNS. The V gene end was trimmed by 3 bases and the J gene end by 9 bases; junction bases not matched to a gene: 5. The CDR3 sequence is 13 residues long. The CDR3 protein is CASSDQGDREQFF. CDR3 in DNA: TGTGCCAGCAGTGATCAGGGGGATCGTGAGCAGTTCTTC. The whole variable domain, remainder taken from reference TRBV25-1 and TRBJ2-1, is EADIYQTPRYLVIGTGKKITLECSQTMGHDKMYWYQQDPGMELHLIHYSYGVNSTEKGDLSSESTVSRIRTEHFPLTLESARPSHTSQYLCASSDQGDREQFFGPGTRLTVL.

This clonotype was detected only a few times. The chain recombines TRBV23-1 with TRBJ2-3, with unresolved D. TRBV23-1 is filed as an ORF, its function uncertain. With 3 bases removed from V and 4 bases from J, the gap between germline ends came to 2 bases. CDR3 length: 11 residues. CDR3 loop: CASSHSDTQYF. DNA for the CDR3: TGCGCCAGCAGTCATTCAGATACGCAGTATTTT.

The table lists this clonotype with many counts. The CDR3 here is CSVEWVRGPHQETQYF. CDR3 nucleotide sequence: TGCAGCGTTGAATGGGTGCGGGGGCCACACCAAGAGACCCAGTACTTC. The chain has TRBV29-1 and TRBJ2-5, with a tentative D call TRBD2 (7 bases). With 2 bases removed from V and 0 bases from J, the gap between germline ends came to 16 bases. The CDR3 runs to 16 residues. In germline, CDR1 is SQVTM, CDR2 ANQGSEA.

This clonotype was detected only a few times. The V gene is TRBV30, the J gene TRBJ2-7; 7 nucleotides match TRBD2. Germline V gives CDR1 GTSNPN, CDR2 SVGIG (reference sequence). V dropped 0 bases and J dropped 4; count of bases not matched to a gene: 9. The CDR3 is made up of 15 amino acids. CDR3: CAWSVWGGVRYEQYF. CDR3 DNA sequence: TGTGCCTGGAGTGTCTGGGGGGGGGTTAGATACGAGCAGTACTTC.

V gene TRBV20-1 combines with J gene TRBJ2-7; a possible D gene is TRBD2 (5 bases). This CDR3 spans 16 amino acids. Between the trimmed V and J ends, which lost 0 bases and 5 bases, there was a span of 20 bases. Germline lookup yields CDR1 DFQATT and CDR2 SNEGSKA (reference sequence). CDR3 residues: CSARDLKGAEGNEQYF. For the CDR3, the DNA is TGCAGTGCTAGAGATCTGAAGGGAGCCGAAGGCAACGAGCAGTACTTC.

This clonotype was found a few times. This rearrangement joins TRBV20-1 to TRBJ2-5; 7 bases are a match to TRBD2. Germline CDR1 is DFQATT and CDR2 is SNEGSKA (reference sequence). J lost 4 bases, V lost 3 bases, and 5 bases had no gene match. CDR3 length: 13 amino acids. The CDR3: CSASAGALETQYF. CDR3 in DNA: TGCAGTGCTAGCGCGGGAGCTTTAGAGACCCAGTACTTC.

In its sample, this clonotype was seen a few times. CDR3 loop: CASSWSGGNTGELFF. The DNA of the CDR3 is TGCGCCAGCAGCTGGAGCGGGGGGAACACCGGGGAGCTGTTTTTT. The genes are TRBV5-1 and TRBJ2-2; 8 nucleotides line up with TRBD2. The CDR3 runs 15 residues. Germline assignment: CDR1 SGHRS and CDR2 YFSETQ. The trim removed 3 bases at V and 1 base at J, leaving 2 bases unmatched.

The V call is TRBV27, the J call TRBJ2-2; D is perhaps TRBD2 (5 bases). Germline V gene data show CDR1 as MNHEY and CDR2 as SMNVEV (reference sequence). V lost 4 bases and J lost 4, with 10 bases in between. The CDR3 is 14 residues long. DNA of the CDR3: TGTGCCAGCAGTTGGACGGGGATCACCGGGGAGCTGTTTTTT. Its protein product is CASSWTGITGELFF.

This clonotype was seen only a few times. This sequence joins TRBV7-9 and TRBJ2-3; D gene ambiguous. Per the germline V gene, CDR1 is SEHNR and CDR2 is FQNEAQ (reference sequence). The germline V and J ends were trimmed by 5 bases and 4 bases, with 16 bases remaining between them. The CDR3 covers 15 residues. DNA of the CDR3: TGTGCCAGCAGCCTTAACCAGGAGAGGTCAGATACGCAGTATTTT. Protein product: CASSLNQERSDTQYF.

This clonotype was recorded a few times. V gene TRBV5-1 combines with J gene TRBJ2-5, with D unresolved. The ends were cut back, 0 bases at V and 5 bases at J, with 11 bases in the middle. This CDR3 is built from 14 residues. Germline assignment: CDR1 SGHRS and CDR2 YFSETQ. CDR3 DNA sequence: TGCGCCAGCAGCTTGGCCGTAGGTTTGGAGACCCAGTACTTC. As protein: CASSLAVGLETQYF.

This clonotype was seen a handful of times. This chain uses TRBV7-9 with TRBJ1-2; possible D gene TRBD1, 6 bases. Between the trimmed V and J ends, which lost 1 base and 6 bases, there was a span of 18 bases. Germline CDR1 and CDR2: SEHNR and FQNEAQ (reference sequence). CDR3 length equals 16 residues. The CDR3 spells CASSLGGGRINHGYTF. The CDR3 DNA is TGTGCCAGCAGCTTAGGCGGGGGGCGAATCAATCATGGCTACACCTTC. Full variable domain (missing parts from reference TRBV7-9 and TRBJ1-2): DTGVSQNPRHKITKRGQNVTFRCDPISEHNRLYWYRQTLGQGPEFLTYFQNEAQLEKSRLLSDRFSAERPKGSFSTLEIQRTEQGDSAMYLCASSLGGGRINHGYTFGSGTRLTVV.

This chain links TRBV7-2 with TRBJ1-2, with D uncertain. The CDR3 has 12 residues. V was clipped by 1 base and J by 9 bases, with 9 bases between them. Germline CDR1 SGHTA, CDR2 FQGNSA. In DNA form, the CDR3 reads TGTGCCAGCAGCTTAGGTCGGCACCGCTACACCTTC. Translated, it gives CASSLGRHRYTF. Supplemented by reference TRBV7-2 and TRBJ1-2, the full variable domain reads GAGVSQSPSNKVTEKGKDVELRCDPISGHTALYWYRQSLGQGLEFLIYFQGNSAPDKSGLPSDRFSAERTGGSVSTLTIQRTQQEDSAVYLCASSLGRHRYTFGSGTRLTVV.

This clonotype was detected many times. The V and J genes are TRBV28 and TRBJ2-7, with D perhaps TRBD1 (5 bases). The CDR3 runs 13 residues. The V end lost 6 bases, the J end lost 7 bases, and 16 bases lay between the germline ends. The V gene's germline CDR1 is MDHEN and CDR2 SYDVKM. In DNA, the CDR3 is TGTGCCAGCAGCAAACAGGTCGCCGGGGAGCAGTACTTC. As protein: CASSKQVAGEQYF.

The rearrangement uses TRBV20-1 and TRBJ1-5; TRBD1 matches at 9 bases. Unmatched junction bases numbered 4, after V lost 3 bases and J lost 7 bases. The germline V gene encodes CDR1 DFQATT and CDR2 SNEGSKA (reference sequence). This CDR3 has 13 residues. In nucleotides, the CDR3 is TGCAGTGCTAGCCGGGACAGGGACCAGCCCCAGCATTTT. Its protein is CSASRDRDQPQHF.

The chain recombines TRBV20-1 with TRBJ2-7, with D perhaps TRBD1 (6 bases). The CDR3 consists of 13 residues. CDR1 and CDR2 (germline): DFQATT, SNEGSKA (reference sequence). The V gene lost 3 bases and the J gene lost 7 bases, with 16 bases spanning the gap. CDR3 region: CSASITGSGEQYF. CDR3 nucleotide sequence: TGCAGTGCTAGTATAACAGGGTCGGGTGAGCAGTACTTC.

The sample holds a few counts of this clonotype. The J gene is TRBJ2-3, the V gene TRBV29-1, with 9 nucleotides matching TRBD1. Germline CDR1 SQVTM, CDR2 ANQGSEA. The CDR3 has 14 residues. V shed 7 bases, J shed 5 bases, and the junction held 10 bases outside the gene matches. In nucleotides, the CDR3 is TGCAGCGCCGATACAGGGGGCATTGGAGATACGCAGTATTTT. Amino acids: CSADTGGIGDTQYF.

This clonotype was seen only a few times. V and J are TRBV5-1 and TRBJ2-3, with D perhaps assigned TRBD1 or TRBD2 (5 bases each). The CDR3 sequence is 16 residues long. The germline CDR1 and CDR2 sequences are SGHRS and YFSETQ. The V end lost 1 base, the J end lost 2 bases, and 14 bases lay between the germline ends. The CDR3 DNA follows: TGCGCCAGCAGCTTGTCCTGGGGACCACTCACAGATACGCAGTATTTT. Encoded protein: CASSLSWGPLTDTQYF.

The J gene is TRBJ1-2, the V gene TRBV5-1; D gene uncertain. There are 14 residues in the CDR3. Germline loops: CDR1 SGHRS, CDR2 YFSETQ. V dropped 4 bases and J dropped 5 bases, with 15 bases sitting between them. In DNA form, the CDR3 reads TGCGCCAGCAGCCAGGACCAGGTTGGGTATGGCTACACCTTC. It yields the protein CASSQDQVGYGYTF.

The V gene is TRBV4-3, the J gene TRBJ2-7; 8 nucleotides line up with TRBD2. The CDR3 contains 15 residues. Germline loops: CDR1 LGHNA, CDR2 YSLEER. V dropped 0 bases and J dropped 4; count of bases not matched to a gene: 5. For the CDR3, the DNA is TGCGCCAGCAGCCAAGATTCACTAGCGGCTTACGAGCAGTACTTC. This sequence encodes CASSQDSLAAYEQYF.

V is TRBV18 and J is TRBJ2-1; 9 positions match TRBD2. The CDR3 extends over 17 amino acids. Germline V gene lookup returns CDR1 KGHSH and CDR2 LQKENI. Trimming cost V 0 bases and J 10 bases; bases outside gene matches: 13. CDR3 residues: CASSPPISEREEGEQFF. The CDR3 nucleotides read TGTGCCAGCTCACCACCGATTTCCGAGCGGGAGGAAGGGGAGCAGTTCTTC.

This clonotype was observed a handful of times. The rearrangement uses TRBV20-1 and TRBJ2-7, with 13 bases lining up with TRBD2. Germline-derived CDR1 and CDR2 are DFQATT and SNEGSKA (reference sequence). J gave up 7 bases and V 3 bases, and 9 bases lay outside the gene matches. This CDR3 comprises 15 residues. CDR3 sequence: CSARGTSGVQGEQYF. CDR3 coding DNA: TGCAGTGCTAGGGGGACTAGCGGGGTACAAGGTGAGCAGTACTTC.

This clonotype was recorded many times. The V and J genes are TRBV20-1 and TRBJ2-7; D tentatively fits TRBD1 or TRBD2 (5 bases each). V dropped 1 base and J dropped 2 bases, with 12 bases sitting between them. CDR3 length equals 14 residues. Germline CDR1 is DFQATT and CDR2 is SNEGSKA (reference sequence). Here the CDR3 reads CSARAVRDAYEQYF. The CDR3 DNA reads TGCAGTGCTAGAGCAGTAAGGGACGCCTACGAGCAGTACTTC.

The chain links TRBV7-2 to TRBJ2-3; TRBD2 aligns across 11 bases. Germline trimming cut 5 bases from V and 1 base from J; bases unmatched to any gene: 5. Germline-derived CDR1 and CDR2 are SGHTA and FQGNSA. The CDR3 totals 16 residues. Here the CDR3 reads CASSLTSGGGTDTQYF. The CDR3 DNA follows: TGTGCCAGCAGCCTTACTAGCGGGGGTGGCACAGATACGCAGTATTTT.